The present T cell receptor (beta chain) was sequenced within a study of blood T cell repertoires in COVID-19. Study at large: Sources were T cells, B-cell-depleted T cells, or PBMCs; the material itself was cDNA or gDNA.

The repertoire was sequenced with immunoSEQ multiplex PCR; TCRdb's copy has only in-frame clones and lacks some. The sample yields approximately 210,000 clones, 70% to 90% seen once. CDR1 is MDHEN, CDR2 SYDVKM, per germline. The CDR3 loop spans 15 amino acids. The V gene lost 6 bases and the J gene lost 5 bases, with 20 bases spanning the gap. The receptor comes from a woman aged 50 to 65 with active or convalescent COVID-19. V usage is TRBV28 and J usage is TRBJ2-7, with a weak D call TRBD1 (6 bases). The sequenced sample was peripheral blood. DNA for the CDR3: TGTGCCAGCAGGGGGGCAGGGAGAAAGGGGGACGAGCAGTACTTC. Residues: CASRGAGRKGDEQYF.